This passage covers 31 T cell receptor beta chains from one sample sequenced in a study of identical twins. TCRdb recomputed calls from the 5' RACE reads with MiXCR, one row per CDR3 protein. The data contain some 1,600,000 distinct CDR3 sequences, less than 40% of them singletons. The sample consisted of cord blood. The receptors stem from a newborn girl in good health.

This clonotype turned up a few times. V gene TRBV20-1 combines with J gene TRBJ1-1, with D hard to call. V lost 6 bases and J lost 1, with 12 bases in between. CDR3 size: 13 residues. CDR1 is DFQATT, CDR2 SNEGSKA, per germline (reference sequence). The CDR3 spells CSASRTGNTEAFF. The DNA for the CDR3 is TGCAGTGCCAGTCGGACGGGGAACACTGAAGCTTTCTTT.

The table lists this clonotype with a few counts. The genes are TRBV3-1 and TRBJ1-6; TRBD1 matches 8 bases. CDR1 and CDR2 (germline): LGHDT, YNNKEL (reference sequence). Unmatched junction bases numbered 9, after V lost 5 bases and J lost 6 bases. CDR3 length equals 16 residues. CDR3 nucleotides: TGTGCCAGCAGCTACCAGACAGGGGTTGGTAATTCACCCCTCCACTTT. As protein: CASSYQTGVGNSPLHF.

The rearrangement links TRBV5-1 to TRBJ1-1; D gene uncertain. CDR3 length equals 14 residues. Between the trimmed V and J ends, which lost 1 base and 1 base, there was a span of 8 bases. From germline, CDR1 is SGHRS and CDR2 YFSETQ. Written as DNA, the CDR3 is TGCGCCAGCAGCTTGTATGGGGAGAACACTGAAGCTTTCTTT. Its protein is CASSLYGENTEAFF.

A word on this clonotype: A read error may account for a junction end that differs from germline. The chain carries TRBV24-1 and TRBJ2-3; the D gene is possibly TRBD1 (6 bases). Germline V gene lookup returns CDR1 KGHDR and CDR2 SFDVKD. This CDR3 comprises 14 residues. The CDR3 sequence: CATSEGHITNTQYF. Written as DNA, the CDR3 is TGTGCCACCAGTGAGGGACATATCACAAATACGCAGTATTTT.

V is TRBV5-6 and J is TRBJ1-5; TRBD1 agrees at 7 bases. This CDR3 is 16 amino acids long. V trimming: 4 bases; J trimming: 3 bases; junction bases outside the gene matches: 10. Germline V gene sequence: CDR1 SGHDT, CDR2 YYEEEE. The CDR3 bases are TGTGCCAGCAGCCGCCACGCGGGACAGCTCAATCAGCCCCAGCATTTT. Amino acids: CASSRHAGQLNQPQHF.

The chain has TRBV28 and TRBJ2-1; 9 nucleotides line up with TRBD1. This CDR3 has 15 residues. Germline CDR1 reads MDHEN; CDR2 reads SYDVKM. V lost 9 bases, J lost 6 bases, and 12 bases stayed unmatched. The CDR3 loop reads CASSRGDRVPNEQFF. The CDR3 nucleotides read TGTGCCAGTTCCCGGGGGGACAGGGTTCCCAATGAGCAGTTCTTC. Looking up the rest from reference TRBV28 and TRBJ2-1 gives the full variable domain: DVKVTQSSRYLVKRTGEKVFLECVQDMDHENMFWYRQDPGLGLRLIYFSYDVKMKEKGDIPEGYSVSREKKERFSLILESASTNQTSMYLCASSRGDRVPNEQFFGPGTRLTVL.

This clonotype has just a few counts. The chain combines TRBV29-1 with TRBJ2-1, with 8 bases matching TRBD2. The end of the DNA is better explained by TRBJ2-7, so the J call may be wrong. Germline values: CDR1 SQVTM, CDR2 ANQGSEA. CDR3 size: 11 residues. The CDR3 is CSVGTSNEQYF. The CDR3 DNA sequence: TGCAGCGTTGGGACTAGCAATGAGCAGTACTTC.

This clonotype was recorded a few times. The V call is TRBV6-1, the J call TRBJ1-2; D gene uncertain. V was clipped by 0 bases and J by 6 bases, with 17 bases between them. This CDR3 is 16 amino acids long. Germline V gene lookup returns CDR1 MNHNS and CDR2 SASEGT. The CDR3 DNA reads as TGTGCCAGCAGTGAAGCGGGGAGGTATGGGATAGATGGCTACACCTTC. It specifies CASSEAGRYGIDGYTF.

The gene calls are TRBV2 and TRBJ2-3; TRBD2 might be the D (7 bases). V dropped 3 bases and J dropped 2 bases, with 21 bases sitting between them. This CDR3 is 18 amino acids long. The germline V gene has CDR1 SNHLY and CDR2 FYNNEI. The CDR3 spells CASSDGRRGGAFTDTQYF. As DNA, the CDR3 is TGTGCCAGCAGTGATGGACGGAGGGGGGGGGCCTTCACAGATACGCAGTATTTT. The entire variable domain, with the rest obtained from reference TRBV2 and TRBJ2-3, is as follows: EPEVTQTPSHQVTQMGQEVILRCVPISNHLYFYWYRQILGQKVEFLVSFYNNEISEKSEIFDDQFSVERPDGSNFTLKIRSTKLEDSAMYFCASSDGRRGGAFTDTQYFGPGTRLTVL.

The V and J genes are TRBV6-1 and TRBJ2-7; TRBD2 agrees at 7 bases. The V gene's germline CDR1 is MNHNS and CDR2 SASEGT. The CDR3 length is 15 residues. J was trimmed by 6 bases and V by 7 bases; bases with no gene match: 15. The CDR3 DNA follows: TGTGCCAGCAATGGGCTAGCGGACCTCCTCCGCGAGCAGTACTTC. It specifies CASNGLADLLREQYF.

This clonotype was seen more than once but under ten times. The J gene is TRBJ2-7, the V gene TRBV4-1; TRBD1 might be the D (5 bases). Germline CDR1 reads MGHRA; CDR2 reads YSYEKL. Trimming cost V 5 bases and J 0 bases, with 17 bases left between them. The CDR3 is made up of 16 amino acids. CDR3 sequence reads: CASSSHLTDHSYEQYF. CDR3 DNA sequence: TGCGCCAGCAGCAGCCATCTGACAGACCACTCCTACGAGCAGTACTTC.

The chain recombines TRBV5-1 with TRBJ2-3; 10 bases fit TRBD2. Germline V gives CDR1 SGHRS, CDR2 YFSETQ. V lost 5 bases and J lost 4; bases outside the gene matches: 4. The CDR3 contains 14 residues. The DNA for the CDR3 is TGCGCCAGCAGACAGACTAGCGGGCCAGATACGCAGTATTTT. Encoded protein: CASRQTSGPDTQYF.

This clonotype was counted at least ten times. At one of its ends the junction is not consistent with the germline gene, which may arise from a read error. The gene calls are TRBV5-1 and TRBJ1-1; TRBD1 aligns across 10 bases. Germline V gene sequence: CDR1 SGHRS, CDR2 YFSETQ. CDR3 length: 13 residues. The CDR3 region is CASSWTGGTEAFF. For the CDR3, the DNA is TGTGCCAGCAGCTGGACAGGGGGCACTGAAGCTTTCTTT.

This clonotype has a single count. The gene calls are TRBV20-1 and TRBJ1-1, with D tentatively TRBD1 (6 bases). Germline CDR1 reads DFQATT; CDR2 reads SNEGSKA (reference sequence). The CDR3 runs 15 residues. Trimming pared 0 bases from V and 1 base from J, leaving 12 bases between. CDR3 amino acids: CSARDPYRANTEAFF. In DNA form, the CDR3 reads TGCAGTGCTAGAGACCCTTACAGGGCGAACACTGAAGCTTTCTTT.

This chain connects TRBV20-1 to TRBJ2-1; 15 bases map to TRBD2. The end of the DNA fits TRBJ2-7 better, so the J call may be wrong. The CDR3 contains 16 residues. CDR1 is DFQATT, CDR2 SNEGSKA, per germline (reference sequence). Written as DNA, the CDR3 is TGCAGTGCTACGGGACTAGCGGGAGGCTCCTACAATGAGCAGTACTTC. Protein: CSATGLAGGSYNEQYF.

This clonotype has a count of ten or more. The chain carries TRBV7-9 and TRBJ2-1; TRBD2 is a possible D gene (6 bases). This CDR3 is built from 11 residues. The V and J ends lost 4 bases and 12 bases respectively, with 10 bases between them. CDR1 is SEHNR, CDR2 FQNEAQ, per germline (reference sequence). The DNA of the CDR3 is TGTGCCAGCAGCTCCCGGGACTCGCAGTTCTTC. This gives the protein CASSSRDSQFF.

This clonotype was recorded a few times. The chain combines TRBV25-1 with TRBJ2-7; 9 bases map to TRBD1. The V gene end was trimmed by 3 bases and the J gene end by 3 bases; junction bases not matched to a gene: 12. The CDR3 has 17 residues. CDR1 and CDR2 (germline): MGHDK, SYGVNS. The CDR3 nucleotides are TGTGCCAGCAGTGACCCCTTACCGGGACAGGGAGGCTACGAGCAGTACTTC. It codes for CASSDPLPGQGGYEQYF.

In its sample, this clonotype was seen a few times. Germline and junction disagree at one end, which may indicate a read error. V usage is TRBV7-9 and J usage is TRBJ2-4, with D possibly being TRBD2 (7 bases). The CDR3 is made up of 17 amino acids. The germline CDR1 and CDR2 sequences are SEHNR and FQNEAQ (reference sequence). The CDR3 here is CAGSLGGGGAAKNIQYF. The CDR3 bases are TGTGCCGGCAGCTTAGGTGGCGGGGGCGCCGCCAAAAACATTCAGTACTTC.

DNA for the CDR3: TGTGCCAGCAGTTACCCCTTGGGCAATGAGCAGTTCTTC. Protein sequence: CASSYPLGNEQFF. V gene TRBV6-5 combines with J gene TRBJ2-1; no definite D call. CDR1 MNHEY and CDR2 SVGAGI come from the germline V gene. The CDR3 is 13 residues long. V was trimmed by 2 bases and J by 6 bases, leaving 8 bases between them.

Comments on this clonotype: The junction departs from germline at one end; a sequencing error may be responsible. The gene calls are TRBV20-1 and TRBJ2-7, with TRBD1 as a possible D gene (6 bases). The CDR3 consists of 13 residues. CDR1 and CDR2 from the germline V gene are DFQATT and SNEGSKA (reference sequence). The DNA of the CDR3 is TGCAGTGCTAGTCCCAGGGGACCCTACGAGCAGTGCTTC. Amino acids: CSASPRGPYEQCF.

The gene calls are TRBV13 and TRBJ1-1, with D maybe TRBD1 (5 bases). The germline CDR1 and CDR2 sequences are PRHDT and FYEKMQ (reference sequence). CDR3 length equals 15 residues. V shed 1 base and J shed 2 bases, with 11 bases lying between them. CDR3 amino acids: CASSLEVGDNTEAFF. Here the CDR3 DNA reads TGTGCCAGCAGCTTAGAGGTCGGGGACAACACTGAAGCTTTCTTT.

This clonotype showed up just a few times. V gene TRBV27 combines with J gene TRBJ1-6; 9 bases line up with TRBD1. Germline V CDR1 and CDR2: MNHEY, SMNVEV (reference sequence). The CDR3 totals 15 residues. J was trimmed by 8 bases and V by 3 bases; bases with no gene match: 5. The CDR3 sequence is CASSLSRDRDSPLHF. The CDR3, as DNA: TGTGCCAGCAGTTTGTCCCGGGACAGGGATTCACCCCTCCACTTT.

This chain connects TRBV9 to TRBJ2-6; the D gene is possibly TRBD2 (5 bases). Trimming removed 3 bases at V and 2 bases at J, with 9 bases between. Germline V CDR1 and CDR2: SGDLS, YYNGEE. The CDR3 is 15 residues long. CDR3 in amino acids: CASSERVAGANVLTF. The CDR3 nucleotides are TGTGCCAGCAGCGAGAGGGTGGCTGGGGCCAACGTCCTGACTTTC.

The chain is built from TRBV4-1 and TRBJ2-1, with TRBD1 matching over 8 bases. Trimming at V came to 0 bases and at J to 4 bases, leaving 11 bases not matched to a gene. Germline V gives CDR1 MGHRA, CDR2 YSYEKL. This CDR3 region has 18 residues. CDR3 region: CASSQERVAGQVYNEQFF. The CDR3 DNA follows: TGCGCCAGCAGCCAAGAAAGGGTCGCGGGACAGGTATACAATGAGCAGTTCTTC.

This clonotype appeared many times. The chain uses TRBV27 and TRBJ2-5; 11 bases agree with TRBD2. The CDR3 length is 17 residues. The J segment lost 1 base and the V segment lost 6 bases, leaving 10 bases of the junction unmatched. Germline CDR1 MNHEY, CDR2 SMNVEV (reference sequence). The CDR3 here is CASREATSGSTQETQYF. The CDR3 DNA is TGTGCCAGCAGAGAAGCCACTAGCGGGAGTACCCAAGAGACCCAGTACTTC.

Remarks on this clonotype: One end of the junction is discordant with germline, which a read error may explain. The chain is built from TRBV20-1 and TRBJ2-7; maybe TRBD2 (5 bases). CDR3 size: 15 residues. Germline lookup yields CDR1 DFQATT and CDR2 SNEGSKA (reference sequence). In DNA, the CDR3 is TGCAGTGCCAAGAGGGCGGTGCTGAGCTCCTACGAGCGGTACTTC. Translation gives CSAKRAVLSSYERYF.

The V call is TRBV10-2, the J call TRBJ2-7; a possible D gene is TRBD1 (6 bases). V gave up 6 bases and J gave up 4 bases, with 13 bases separating them. CDR1 is WSHSY and CDR2 is SAAADI in the germline V gene. The CDR3 totals 13 residues. The CDR3 loop reads CASRTPQGYEQYF. The CDR3 DNA reads as TGCGCCAGCAGGACACCCCAGGGGTACGAGCAGTACTTC.

This clonotype appeared once. V and J are TRBV20-1 and TRBJ2-1; 10 bases line up with TRBD2. CDR1 and CDR2 from the germline V gene are DFQATT and SNEGSKA (reference sequence). Unmatched junction bases numbered 14, after V lost 6 bases and J lost 3 bases. This CDR3 contains 17 residues. CDR3 DNA: TGCAGTGCCACACCTCTAGCGGGGGCTAGGGTCTACAATGAGCAGTTCTTC. It yields the protein CSATPLAGARVYNEQFF.

There are a few counts of this clonotype. The V gene is TRBV29-1, the J gene TRBJ1-1; D gene unclear. CDR1 SQVTM and CDR2 ANQGSEA come from the germline V gene. V was cut by 2 bases and J by 5 bases, with 9 bases left in between. The CDR3 extends over 12 amino acids. As DNA, the CDR3 is TGCAGCGTTGAACGGAAAGGAACTGAAGCTTTCTTT. This gives the protein CSVERKGTEAFF.

The V and J genes are TRBV3-1 and TRBJ2-1; 7 nucleotides agree with TRBD2. The J segment lost 5 bases and the V segment lost 1 base, leaving 5 bases of the junction unmatched. The germline gives CDR1 LGHDT, CDR2 YNNKEL (reference sequence). The CDR3 is 15 amino acids. Here the CDR3 DNA reads TGTGCCAGCAGCCAAGGGAGGACTAGGCACAATGAGCAGTTCTTC. Encoded protein: CASSQGRTRHNEQFF.

In the case of this clonotype: A much larger clone sits a single nucleotide away, making a read error possible. The V and J genes are TRBV6-5 and TRBJ1-5; 7 nucleotides align to TRBD1. The CDR3 length is 13 residues. V trimming: 5 bases; J trimming: 6 bases; junction bases outside the gene matches: 4. Germline values: CDR1 MNHEY, CDR2 SVGAGI. CDR3 nucleotide sequence: TGTGCCAGCAGTCCCGACAGGGCTCAGCCCCAGCATTTT. Amino acids: CASSPDRAQPQHF.